This T cell receptor (beta chain) was sequenced during a study of a mutant IDH1 vaccine in newly diagnosed glioma. Across the study: The study gave patients eight vaccinations in weeks 1, 3, 5, 7, 11, 15, 19, 23. Study-level findings and limits: Seemingly, pseudoprogression had no relation to changes in the top peripheral T cell clonotypes.

Germline V CDR1 and CDR2: SEHNR, FQNEAQ (reference sequence). The germline V and J ends were trimmed by 5 bases and 4 bases, with 3 bases remaining between them. The CDR3 extends over 10 amino acids. The data were produced by immunoSEQ multiplex PCR, yet TCRdb's version contains in-frame clones alone and is incomplete. The table has about 55,000 clones, about four fifths seen once. This clone has more than one count but fewer than ten. As yet, its antigen is unknown. Time point meaning: week 23, last vaccination. In the vaccine, a single dose held 300 ug of the mutant IDH1 20-mer peptide, along with topical imiquimod. The donors had new WHO grade 3 or 4 astrocytomas; these were IDH1-mutant and ATRX-lost.

The sample here was PBMCs, taken from a glioma patient whose treatment included an IDH1 peptide vaccine. The rearrangement joins TRBV7-9 to TRBJ2-7; no firm D call. The sequence was collected from a man aged 35 to 55 with glioma. The CDR3 bases are TGTGCCAGCAGCACTTACGAGCAGTACTTC. Translation gives CASSTYEQYF.